This TCR beta chain stems from a study of cytomegalovirus exposure and HLA in healthy donors. Study-wide points: Within an earlier analysis, most TCR beta V segments proved productive either about 90% or about 30% of the time.

PCR used 60 Vbeta primers and 13 Jbeta primers. The data were produced by immunoSEQ multiplex PCR, yet TCRdb's version contains in-frame clones alone and is incomplete. The table lists around 100,000 clones, roughly 85% of them singletons. A remark on this clone: Its antigen remains unknown.

Trimming stripped 1 base from V and 3 bases from J, with 19 bases between. Germline CDR1 is SGHDT and CDR2 is YYEEEE. The CDR3 consists of 18 residues. V gene TRBV5-6 combines with J gene TRBJ2-2; maybe TRBD2 (6 bases). The receptor was derived from a woman aged 40 to 49 in good health and CMV-seronegative. The sequenced sample was PBMCs. The CDR3 DNA is TGTGCCAGCAGCTTGTTAAAGGAGACGGGAGTAGACACCGGGGAGCTGTTTTTT. Residues: CASSLLKETGVDTGELFF.